The next 29 T cell receptor beta chains were all read from a single sample in a study of T-cell memory formation after mild COVID-19. Via MiXCR, TCRdb re-called the 5' RACE reads, giving one row per CDR3 protein. The data contain hundreds of thousands of distinct CDR3 sequences, just over 20% of them singletons. The sample comprised PBMCs or a T cell subset sorted from them (not recorded which). These receptors all come from an adult woman who had mild COVID-19 (a few samples of this study predate the infection). Cell type and time point are not known.

The table lists this clonotype with a few counts. This rearrangement joins TRBV4-2 to TRBJ2-3; 8 nucleotides match TRBD2. The CDR3 sequence is 14 residues long. CDR1 is LGHNA, CDR2 YNFKEQ, per germline. The V gene end was trimmed by 9 bases and the J gene end by 4 bases; junction bases not matched to a gene: 9. The CDR3 region is CASTRTSGADTQYF. The CDR3 nucleotides read TGTGCCAGTACCCGAACTAGCGGTGCAGATACGCAGTATTTT.

This clonotype was detected many times. The J gene is TRBJ2-5, the V gene TRBV29-1; D possibly corresponds to TRBD2 (6 bases). The germline V and J ends were trimmed by 6 bases and 5 bases, with 13 bases remaining between them. This CDR3 is built from 12 residues. Germline V lookup: CDR1 SQVTM, CDR2 ANQGSEA. In nucleotides, the CDR3 is TGCAGCGTCGATACGGGGGAGGAGACCCAGTACTTC. Protein: CSVDTGEETQYF.

The J gene is TRBJ2-1, the V gene TRBV7-9; D gene unclear. Trimming stripped 6 bases from V and 0 bases from J, with 18 bases between. Looked up from germline, CDR1 is SEHNR and CDR2 is FQNEAQ (reference sequence). There are 17 residues in the CDR3. DNA for the CDR3: TGTGCCAGCAGTCATACTCAGAGGATTAGCTCCTACAATGAGCAGTTCTTC. This gives the protein CASSHTQRISSYNEQFF.

The chain recombines TRBV7-8 with TRBJ2-7; 9 bases match TRBD1. Germline values: CDR1 SGHVS, CDR2 FQNEAQ. The CDR3 consists of 13 residues. The V gene end was trimmed by 4 bases and the J gene end by 6 bases; junction bases not matched to a gene: 4. Here the CDR3 DNA reads TGTGCCAGCAGCTATGGACAGGGGTCCGAGCAGTACTTC. This sequence encodes CASSYGQGSEQYF.

This clonotype appeared a single time. This chain links TRBV27 with TRBJ1-2; D ambiguous. The CDR3 consists of 16 residues. Germline CDR1 reads MNHEY; CDR2 reads SMNVEV (reference sequence). The V and J ends lost 0 bases and 2 bases respectively, with 13 bases between them. CDR3 DNA sequence: TGTGCCAGCAGTTTATCGGGTGACCCGGGGAACTATGGCTACACCTTC. It translates to CASSLSGDPGNYGYTF.

In this sample, this clonotype turned up a few times. The chain is built from TRBV6-1 and TRBJ1-3, with D hard to call. CDR1 MNHNS and CDR2 SASEGT come from the germline V gene. The CDR3 consists of 15 residues. V was clipped by 6 bases and J by 0 bases, with 12 bases between them. DNA of the CDR3: TGTGCCAGCAGGGGCGACCCGAGCTCTGGAAACACCATATATTTT. This translates into CASRGDPSSGNTIYF.

This chain links TRBV6-5 with TRBJ2-1, with TRBD2 identical over 7 bases. J was trimmed by 3 bases and V by 0 bases; bases with no gene match: 5. Germline V gives CDR1 MNHEY, CDR2 SVGAGI. This CDR3 comprises 16 residues. The CDR3 loop reads CASSYSAGAVYNEQFF. CDR3 DNA: TGTGCCAGCAGTTACTCGGCGGGAGCAGTCTACAATGAGCAGTTCTTC.

The table lists this clonotype with a few counts. V is TRBV12-3 or TRBV12-4 and J is TRBJ2-7, with D unclear. V dropped 6 bases and J dropped 3 bases, with 12 bases sitting between them. CDR3 length: 13 amino acids. This chain's CDR3 is CASRETDRYEQYF. The CDR3 DNA reads TGTGCCAGCAGAGAAACGGACCGCTACGAGCAGTACTTC.

This clonotype was detected a few times. The V call is TRBV5-4, the J call TRBJ2-7; possible D gene TRBD2, 5 bases. The CDR3 has 13 amino acids. Trimming removed 4 bases at V and 3 bases at J, with 11 bases between. From germline, CDR1 is SGHNT and CDR2 YYREEE (reference sequence). The CDR3 region has the DNA TGTGCCAGCAGCGAGGGCCGGCTCTACGAGCAGTACTTC. Protein sequence: CASSEGRLYEQYF. The whole variable domain, remainder taken from reference TRBV5-4 and TRBJ2-7, is ETGVTQSPTHLIKTRGQQVTLRCSSQSGHNTVSWYQQALGQGPQFIFQYYREEENGRGNFPPRFSGLQFPNYSSELNVNALELDDSALYLCASSEGRLYEQYFGPGTRLTVT.

The chain carries TRBV4-1 and TRBJ2-7; maybe TRBD1 (6 bases). V gave up 4 bases and J gave up 3 bases, with 10 bases separating them. Germline-derived CDR1 and CDR2 are MGHRA and YSYEKL. The CDR3 covers 13 residues. The CDR3 coding sequence is TGCGCCAGCAGCCTGGACAGATTCTACGAGCAGTACTTC. This sequence encodes CASSLDRFYEQYF.

This clonotype was seen a few times. CDR3 bases: TGCAGTGCTAGCTGGAGCAGGACCGCTTCTTACGAGCAGTACTTC. This codes for CSASWSRTASYEQYF. This chain joins TRBV20-1 and TRBJ2-7, with no clear D. V gave up 3 bases and J gave up 4 bases, with 19 bases separating them. In germline, CDR1 is DFQATT, CDR2 SNEGSKA (reference sequence). The CDR3 extends over 15 amino acids.

The rearrangement joins TRBV12-3 or TRBV12-4 to TRBJ2-3; tentatively, D is TRBD1 or TRBD2 (7 bases each). CDR3 length: 14 amino acids. V gave up 5 bases and J gave up 4 bases, with 13 bases separating them. In DNA, the CDR3 is TGTGCCAGCAGTCAGACAGGGAGGGCAGATACGCAGTATTTT. It is translated as CASSQTGRADTQYF.

There are a few counts of this clonotype. This chain links TRBV11-2 with TRBJ2-4; D is uncertain. Deletions cut 2 bases from V and 3 bases from J, with 14 bases between. The CDR3 covers 16 residues. Per the germline V gene, CDR1 is SGHAT and CDR2 is FQNNGV. In DNA form, the CDR3 reads TGTGCCAGCAGCTTAATCTCAGGTCTGGACAAAAACATTCAGTACTTC. Translated: CASSLISGLDKNIQYF.

The chain uses TRBV7-2 and TRBJ1-3; weak D call: TRBD1 (5 bases). The CDR3 has 15 amino acids. The V and J ends lost 5 bases and 1 base respectively, with 12 bases between them. Per germline, CDR1 SGHTA and CDR2 FQGNSA. For the CDR3, the DNA is TGTGCCAGCAGCAACGGGGGGTTATCTGGAAACACCATATATTTT. It codes for CASSNGGLSGNTIYF. The full variable domain, its missing parts supplied by reference TRBV7-2 and TRBJ1-3, is GAGVSQSPSNKVTEKGKDVELRCDPISGHTALYWYRQSLGQGLEFLIYFQGNSAPDKSGLPSDRFSAERTGGSVSTLTIQRTQQEDSAVYLCASSNGGLSGNTIYFGEGSWLTVV.

The V gene is TRBV5-1, the J gene TRBJ2-5; the D gene is possibly TRBD1 (6 bases). V was shortened by 5 bases and J by 5 bases, with 19 bases between the two germline ends. Germline V gene lookup returns CDR1 SGHRS and CDR2 YFSETQ. The CDR3 loop spans 15 amino acids. CDR3 nucleotide sequence: TGCGCCAGCAGACCAACCCCCAGGGGCACGGAGACCCAGTACTTC. Its protein product is CASRPTPRGTETQYF.

This clonotype came up many times. This sequence joins TRBV12-3 or TRBV12-4 and TRBJ2-5, with 10 bases fitting TRBD2. The trim removed 3 bases at V and 7 bases at J, leaving 11 bases unmatched. The CDR3 loop spans 16 amino acids. CDR3 DNA: TGTGCCAGCAGTTTGACTAGCGGGCCCGGCGGTGGGACCCAGTACTTC. Translated, it gives CASSLTSGPGGGTQYF.

In its sample, this clonotype was seen many times. The chain employs TRBV5-1 and TRBJ2-1; the match to TRBD2 covers 9 bases. V lost 2 bases, J lost 6 bases, and 6 bases stayed unmatched. The germline gives CDR1 SGHRS, CDR2 YFSETQ. There are 15 residues in the CDR3. CDR3 coding DNA: TGCGCCAGCAGCTTTAGCGGGGGCCCGGGCAATGAGCAGTTCTTC. Translating it yields CASSFSGGPGNEQFF.

A word on this clonotype: It is unclear where the CDR3 begins or ends on the DNA, so no DNA is shown, and the CDR3 is as TCRdb lists it. The rearrangement links TRBV21-1 to TRBJ2-5; TRBD1 is the table's D call and was not checked against the DNA. TRBV21-1 is a recognized pseudogene. The CDR3 spans 18 amino acids, including both terminal residues. The CDR3: CASSKAPVGTGAQETQYF.

The gene calls are TRBV6-5 and TRBJ1-2; D gene uncertain. This CDR3 spans 13 amino acids. Trimming took 7 bases from V and 0 from J, leaving 9 bases between them. Per the germline V gene, CDR1 is MNHEY and CDR2 is SVGAGI. This chain's CDR3 is CASTQAANYGYTF. CDR3 bases: TGTGCCAGCACCCAGGCAGCTAACTATGGCTACACCTTC.

The rearrangement uses TRBV21-1 and TRBJ1-5. TRBV21-1 is labeled a pseudogene. CDR3 length: 15 amino acids. CDR3 nucleotide sequence: TGTGCCAGCAGCAAACGCAGGGAAGGCAATCAGCCCCAGCATTTT. Its translation: CASSKRREGNQPQHF.

This clonotype appeared a few times. The chain recombines TRBV12-3 or TRBV12-4 with TRBJ1-1, with D hard to call. V was cut by 8 bases and J by 6 bases, with 19 bases left in between. This CDR3 has 14 amino acids. CDR3 DNA sequence: TGTGCCAGCCATCCTTTAATTCGCGGCTCTGAAGCTTTCTTT. Its translation is CASHPLIRGSEAFF.

This sequence joins TRBV7-8 and TRBJ2-7, with a possible D match to TRBD1 (6 bases). Germline CDR1 and CDR2: SGHVS and FQNEAQ. CDR3 length equals 17 residues. V lost 6 bases, J lost 6 bases, and 27 bases lay in between. CDR3 nucleotide sequence: TGTGCCAGCAGGCTTACGACCACAGGGTTTGTCTCCGGCGAGCAGTACTTC. It encodes CASRLTTTGFVSGEQYF. Filled out from reference TRBV7-8 and TRBJ2-7, the complete variable domain reads GAGVSQSPRYKVAKRGQDVALRCDPISGHVSLFWYQQALGQGPEFLTYFQNEAQLDKSGLPSDRFFAERPEGSVSTLKIQRTQQEDSAVYLCASRLTTTGFVSGEQYFGPGTRLTVT.

The V and J genes are TRBV6-5 and TRBJ2-7, with TRBD2 matching over 12 bases. The CDR3 spans 14 residues. V gave up 7 bases and J gave up 2 bases; unmatched junction bases: 3. From germline, CDR1 is MNHEY and CDR2 SVGAGI. CDR3 coding DNA: TGTGCCAGCACCAGACTAGCGGGAGCCTACGAGCAGTACTTC. Its translation: CASTRLAGAYEQYF.

This chain connects TRBV4-1 to TRBJ1-6, with D tentatively TRBD1 (5 bases). Trimming removed 4 bases at V and 4 bases at J, with 20 bases between. This CDR3 spans 18 amino acids. CDR1 and CDR2 from the germline V gene are MGHRA and YSYEKL. CDR3 bases: TGCGCCAGCAGCCCCGAGATCCCCGGGGGGTGGTATAATTCACCCCTCCACTTT. This translates into CASSPEIPGGWYNSPLHF.

The chain is built from TRBV13 and TRBJ2-7, with 10 bases lining up with TRBD1. The V gene end was trimmed by 5 bases and the J gene end by 6 bases; junction bases not matched to a gene: 7. Germline CDR1 PRHDT, CDR2 FYEKMQ (reference sequence). The CDR3 has 14 residues. The CDR3 sequence is CASSQGQGSTEQYF. In DNA, the CDR3 is TGTGCCAGCAGCCAGGGACAGGGGTCGACCGAGCAGTACTTC.

The V gene is TRBV13, the J gene TRBJ1-1; TRBD1 matches 9 bases. Germline CDR1 PRHDT, CDR2 FYEKMQ (reference sequence). Unmatched junction bases numbered 2, after V lost 5 bases and J lost 4 bases. The CDR3 is made up of 13 amino acids. DNA of the CDR3: TGTGCCAGCAGCGAGACAGGGGGCACTGAAGCTTTCTTT. Encoded protein: CASSETGGTEAFF.

This clonotype was picked up a small number of times. V usage is TRBV7-8 and J usage is TRBJ1-1; D ambiguous. Germline assignment: CDR1 SGHVS and CDR2 FQNEAQ. V lost 1 base, J lost 0 bases, and 18 bases lay in between. The CDR3 sequence is 18 residues long. The DNA of the CDR3 is TGTGCCAGCAGCTTAGTTCGGGCGCCGGTGAACATGAACACTGAAGCTTTCTTT. Its translation is CASSLVRAPVNMNTEAFF.

This clonotype was detected a few times. This chain uses TRBV7-9 with TRBJ2-7; 8 bases agree with TRBD1. The CDR3 has 15 amino acids. V was pared by 2 bases and J by 2 bases, with 5 bases of the junction left unmatched. Germline CDR1 is SEHNR and CDR2 is FQNEAQ (reference sequence). The CDR3 region is CASSLRGTGTYEQYF. Written as DNA, the CDR3 is TGTGCCAGCAGCTTAAGGGGGACAGGAACCTACGAGCAGTACTTC.

The genes are TRBV7-9 and TRBJ2-1; no clear D gene. The CDR3 loop spans 15 amino acids. Germline V gene data show CDR1 as SEHNR and CDR2 as FQNEAQ (reference sequence). V lost 1 base to trimming and J lost 5 bases, with 12 bases between them. The CDR3 is CASSLVIQLHNEQFF. CDR3 nucleotide sequence: TGTGCCAGCAGCTTAGTTATTCAACTGCACAATGAGCAGTTCTTC.